The 20 T cell receptor beta chains reported below all come from one sample, sequenced in a study of blood T cell repertoires in COVID-19. Data came from immunoSEQ multiplex PCR; TCRdb stores just in-frame clones and leaves some out. The data contain about 220,000 clones, 70% to 90% of them seen just once; the ten biggest clones take up roughly 15%. The sequenced sample was PBMCs or T cells enriched from blood (not recorded which). The receptors originated from a woman aged 50 to 60 with acute COVID-19.

CDR3 DNA sequence: TGCGCCAGCAGCTTGGACGTGGGCAGCTATGGCTACACCTTC. Translation: CASSLDVGSYGYTF. The chain is built from TRBV5-1 and TRBJ1-2; D ambiguous. This CDR3 has 14 amino acids. Germline V gene data show CDR1 as SGHRS and CDR2 as YFSETQ. V shed 0 bases and J shed 4 bases, with 10 bases lying between them.

The V call is TRBV5-4, the J call TRBJ2-7; D is perhaps TRBD2 (5 bases). CDR1 and CDR2 from the germline V gene are SGHNT and YYREEE (reference sequence). V was cut by 4 bases and J by 0 bases, with 11 bases left in between. The CDR3 contains 14 residues. The CDR3 region is CASSTAGVSYEQYF. The CDR3, as DNA: TGTGCCAGCAGCACCGCCGGGGTCTCCTACGAGCAGTACTTC.

The count of this clone is one. This chain links TRBV5-6 with TRBJ1-1; TRBD1 matches 8 bases. CDR3 length: 16 residues. V dropped 2 bases and J dropped 2; count of bases not matched to a gene: 8. Germline values: CDR1 SGHDT, CDR2 YYEEEE. The CDR3 DNA is TGTGCCAGCAGCTTCGGGGGCAGGGGGCCTAACACTGAAGCTTTCTTT. Its translation: CASSFGGRGPNTEAFF. Full variable domain (outside the CDR3, taken from reference TRBV5-6 and TRBJ1-1): DAGVTQSPTHLIKTRGQQVTLRCSPKSGHDTVSWYQQALGQGPQFIFQYYEEEERQRGNFPDRFSGHQFPNYSSELNVNALLLGDSALYLCASSFGGRGPNTEAFFGQGTRLTVV.

The chain has TRBV18 and TRBJ2-7; tentative D call: TRBD2 (6 bases). The CDR3 spans 15 residues. V shed 6 bases and J shed 2 bases, with 17 bases lying between them. The germline CDR1 and CDR2 sequences are KGHSH and LQKENI. CDR3 in DNA: TGTGCCAGCTCGGAGGGAGCGGGTTGGACCTACGAGCAGTACTTC. The encoded protein is CASSEGAGWTYEQYF.

In the case of this clone: At the DNA level, this CDR3 is encoded by other sequences in the same sample as well. This chain links TRBV27 with TRBJ2-5, with a weak D call TRBD2 (5 bases). Germline values: CDR1 MNHEY, CDR2 SMNVEV (reference sequence). V lost 4 bases, J lost 5 bases, and 11 bases lay in between. There are 13 residues in the CDR3. CDR3 region: CASSSRGRETQYF. The CDR3 nucleotides are TGTGCCAGCAGTTCCAGAGGGCGTGAGACCCAGTACTTC.

V is TRBV4-2 and J is TRBJ2-1; 10 bases align to TRBD2. Germline CDR1 reads LGHNA; CDR2 reads YNFKEQ. The CDR3 is 15 residues long. The J segment lost 7 bases and the V segment lost 5 bases, leaving 8 bases of the junction unmatched. CDR3 sequence reads: CASSDKREGRNEQFF. The CDR3 DNA reads as TGTGCCAGCAGCGACAAGCGGGAGGGCCGGAATGAGCAGTTCTTC.

The rearrangement uses TRBV2 and TRBJ2-1; 8 positions match TRBD2. J gave up 9 bases and V 3 bases, and 4 bases lay outside the gene matches. The CDR3 is made up of 13 amino acids. Germline CDR1 is SNHLY and CDR2 is FYNNEI. CDR3 region: CASSEGAGVEQFF. CDR3 bases: TGTGCCAGCAGTGAGGGAGCGGGAGTTGAGCAGTTCTTC.

DNA for the CDR3: TGTGCCAGTAGTATGGACAGATCCAAACAGTTCTTC. Its translation: CASSMDRSKQFF. The V gene is TRBV19, the J gene TRBJ2-1; D might be TRBD1 (6 bases). CDR3 length equals 12 residues. In germline, CDR1 is LNHDA, CDR2 SQIVND (reference sequence). The V end lost 3 bases, the J end lost 13 bases, and 13 bases lay between the germline ends.

V gene TRBV2 combines with J gene TRBJ2-2; TRBD2 agrees at 7 bases. V was pared by 6 bases and J by 0 bases, with 1 base of the junction left unmatched. The CDR3 has 14 residues. CDR1 and CDR2 from the germline V gene are SNHLY and FYNNEI. The CDR3 here is CASRSGANTGELFF. The CDR3 DNA reads TGTGCCAGCAGAAGCGGGGCGAACACCGGGGAGCTGTTTTTT.

The chain recombines TRBV6-5 with TRBJ1-2, with 9 bases that match TRBD1. The V and J ends lost 7 bases and 7 bases, in that order; junction bases with no gene match: 10. This CDR3 has 14 amino acids. Germline lookup yields CDR1 MNHEY and CDR2 SVGAGI. The CDR3 bases are TGTGCCAGCACCCAAACAGGGGGCGTTGGTGGCTACACCTTC. This gives the protein CASTQTGGVGGYTF.

This clone came up once. The rearrangement uses TRBV19 and TRBJ2-7; 11 bases fit TRBD2. Germline assignment: CDR1 LNHDA and CDR2 SQIVND (reference sequence). CDR3 length: 13 residues. The V gene end was trimmed by 4 bases and the J gene end by 7 bases; junction bases not matched to a gene: 3. DNA of the CDR3: TGTGCCAGTAGTACTAGCGGGAGGTGGGAGCAGTACTTC. It yields the protein CASSTSGRWEQYF.

The count of this clone is one. The chain employs TRBV2 and TRBJ1-5, with 10 bases aligning to TRBD1. V shed 3 bases, J shed 8 bases, and the junction held 4 bases outside the gene matches. The length of the CDR3 is 14 residues. Germline CDR1 is SNHLY and CDR2 is FYNNEI. CDR3: CASSEGQGWEPQHF. The CDR3 DNA reads as TGTGCCAGCAGTGAGGGACAGGGGTGGGAGCCCCAGCATTTT.

V usage is TRBV19 and J usage is TRBJ2-3; 9 bases align to TRBD2. Germline V lookup: CDR1 LNHDA, CDR2 SQIVND (reference sequence). Unmatched junction bases numbered 0, after V lost 4 bases and J lost 4 bases. This CDR3 contains 13 residues. This CDR3 reads CASSSGRADTQYF. Here the CDR3 DNA reads TGTGCCAGTAGTAGCGGGAGGGCAGATACGCAGTATTTT.

DNA of the CDR3: TGTGCCAGCAGAACTAGCGGGAGCAATGAGCAGTTCTTC. Amino acids: CASRTSGSNEQFF. The J gene is TRBJ2-1, the V gene TRBV6-6, with 11 bases matching TRBD2. The CDR3 length is 13 residues. CDR1 is MNHNY and CDR2 is SVGAGI in the germline V gene (reference sequence). Trimming took 6 bases from V and 6 from J; bases not matched to a gene: 1.

This clone showed up just a few times. The chain employs TRBV4-1 and TRBJ1-6; TRBD1 matches 8 bases. The CDR3 contains 15 residues. The J segment lost 7 bases and the V segment lost 1 base, leaving 3 bases of the junction unmatched. Germline V gives CDR1 MGHRA, CDR2 YSYEKL. CDR3 bases: TGCGCCAGCAGCCAAGGGACAGGGTTGAATTCACCCCTCCACTTT. Its translation is CASSQGTGLNSPLHF.

The V gene is TRBV29-1, the J gene TRBJ1-2; D may be TRBD1 (5 bases). This CDR3 contains 17 residues. Trimming left V 0 bases short and J 7 bases short, with 24 bases between. The germline CDR1 and CDR2 sequences are SQVTM and ANQGSEA. DNA of the CDR3: TGCAGCGTTGAAGATCTGAGGTCGGGTGGCAGGGAAGGTGGCTACACCTTC. Protein product: CSVEDLRSGGREGGYTF.

This clone was seen just once. V is TRBV10-2 and J is TRBJ2-7, with D perhaps matching TRBD2 (6 bases). The CDR3 length is 14 residues. Trimming removed 2 bases at V and 4 bases at J, with 12 bases between. Germline V gene sequence: CDR1 WSHSY, CDR2 SAAADI. The CDR3 sequence is CASSETSFIYEQYF. The CDR3 DNA reads TGCGCCAGCAGTGAGACTAGCTTTATATACGAGCAGTACTTC.

The table lists this clone with a count of one. This sequence joins TRBV21-1 and TRBJ1-2; the D call of TRBD1 is as the table states it, not checked on the DNA. TRBV21-1 counts as a pseudogene. This CDR3 comprises 14 residues. Here the CDR3 DNA reads TGTGCCAGCAGCAAATCTGCAGGGAACTATGGCTACACCTTC. It codes for CASSKSAGNYGYTF.

The chain has TRBV5-6 and TRBJ1-5; a possible D gene is TRBD1 (5 bases). Germline assignment: CDR1 SGHDT and CDR2 YYEEEE. The CDR3 has 16 amino acids. The V end was cut by 0 bases, the J end by 2 bases, with 12 bases between. The CDR3 DNA sequence: TGTGCCAGCAGCTTGGCCGGAGGAGGGGGCAATCAGCCCCAGCATTTT. Translation gives CASSLAGGGGNQPQHF.

This sequence joins TRBV6-5 and TRBJ2-1; 7 nucleotides line up with TRBD1. Germline CDR1 is MNHEY and CDR2 is SVGAGI. This CDR3 is built from 14 residues. The junction had 6 bases not matched to a gene; V was cut back by 2 bases and J by 8 bases. The CDR3 coding sequence is TGTGCCAGCAGTTACACAGGGGTCGGGCATGAGCAGTTCTTC. This sequence encodes CASSYTGVGHEQFF.